A selection of T cell receptor beta chains follows, all from one sample in a study of blood T cell repertoires in COVID-19. Here immunoSEQ multiplex PCR was the method, and the copy in TCRdb shows in-frame clones only, minus some. The table has 300,000 or so clones, just under 90% seen once. The sample taken for sequencing was PBMCs or T cells enriched from blood (not recorded which). These receptors all come from a woman in her forties or fifties who had been exposed to COVID-19. Both conserved end residues are part of each CDR3. D genes are given only for firm matches. Part of the rows lack a size; the others show once, few, many or a class for expanded clones.

j_call v_call clone_size d_call cdr3_nt cdr3_aa
TRBJ2-2 TRBV4-1 - - TGCGCCAGCAGCCAAAACACAGCGAACACCGGGGAGCTGTTTTTT CASSQNTANTGELFF
TRBJ2-5 TRBV9 - - TGTGCCAGCAGCGTATCCCCCCCGGGGCAAGAGACCCAGTACTTC CASSVSPPGQETQYF
TRBJ2-3 TRBV6-5 - TRBD2 TGTGCCAGCAGACGAGCGGGGGCCACAGATACGCAGTATTTT CASRRAGATDTQYF
TRBJ2-3 TRBV4-2 - TRBD1 TGTGCCAGCAGCCACGGGACAGGGTTTGGAACAGATACGCAGTATTTT CASSHGTGFGTDTQYF
TRBJ1-1 TRBV2 - TRBD1 TGTGCCAGCAGTGAGTCGGGACAGGGTATGAACACTGAAGCTTTCTTT CASSESGQGMNTEAFF
TRBJ2-3 TRBV5-1 - - TGCGCCAGCAGCTTGGAAGGCGCAGCGACAGATACGCAGTATTTT CASSLEGAATDTQYF
TRBJ1-1 TRBV6-5 - - TGTGCCAGCAGTTTTGGGCAGCCGAACACTGAAGCTTTCTTT CASSFGQPNTEAFF
TRBJ2-3 TRBV29-1 - - TGCAGCGTTGAGAGGGCTCTCACAGATACGCAGTATTTT CSVERALTDTQYF
TRBJ1-6 TRBV11-2 - TRBD1 TGTGCCAGCAGGGCCGAATCTGGACAGGGAAGTAATTCACCCCTCCACTTT CASRAESGQGSNSPLHF
TRBJ1-6 TRBV6-4 - - TGTGCCAGCAGTGCGTCAGGGCTTTTTTCACCCCTCCACTTT CASSASGLFSPLHF
TRBJ1-6 TRBV7-9 once - TGTGCCAGCAGCTTAGTAAGGGGCTATAATTCACCCCTCCACTTT CASSLVRGYNSPLHF
TRBJ1-1 TRBV5-1 - - TGCGCCAGCAGCGAAGACGGGGGGCTGAACACTGAAGCTTTCTTT CASSEDGGLNTEAFF
TRBJ1-6 TRBV18 few - TGTGCCAGCTCACCACCGACAGGAGGAAATTCACCCCTCCACTTT CASSPPTGGNSPLHF
TRBJ1-2 TRBV11-2 - TRBD1 TGTGCCAGCAGCCGGGGTCCGGGACAGGGTATCTATGGCTACACCTTC CASSRGPGQGIYGYTF
TRBJ2-3 TRBV3-1/TRBV3-2 - TRBD2 TGTGCCAGCAGCCAAGTAGCGGGGTCACCCTCGGATACGCAGTATTTT CASSQVAGSPSDTQYF
TRBJ1-1 TRBV5-1 few - TGCGCCAGCAGCTTGAGCCTACCAGGGAACACTGAAGCTTTCTTT CASSLSLPGNTEAFF
TRBJ2-2 TRBV21-1 - - TGTGCCAGCAGCTTGCGGGGGAACACCGGGGAGCTGTTTTTT CASSLRGNTGELFF
TRBJ1-1 TRBV18 - TRBD1 TGTGCCAGCTCACCGCAGGGGGTTACGAACACTGAAGCTTTCTTT CASSPQGVTNTEAFF
TRBJ2-7 TRBV6-5 few - TGTGCCAGCAGTACCGGTTTCTCCTACGAGCAGTACTTC CASSTGFSYEQYF
TRBJ1-2 TRBV28 - - TGTGCCAGCAGTTTATCAGGCCCCAGGGGAAACTATGGCTACACCTTC CASSLSGPRGNYGYTF
TRBJ1-2 TRBV5-4 - TRBD1 TGTGCCAGCAGCCCGGGGGACAGCACTAACTATGGCTACACCTTC CASSPGDSTNYGYTF
TRBJ1-2 TRBV29-1 - TRBD1 TGCAGCGTTCCAACAGGGGATCGGGGTGGCTACACCTTC CSVPTGDRGGYTF
TRBJ2-7 TRBV23-1 - - TGCGCCAGCAGTCCTAGGGGGAACAACTGCGAGCAGTACTTC CASSPRGNNCEQYF
TRBJ1-1 TRBV5-4 - - TGTGCCAGCAGCACGACAACCGGCACTGAAGCTTTCTTT CASSTTTGTEAFF
TRBJ1-6 TRBV2 few - TGTGCCAGCACAGGGGAAAATTCACCCCTCCACTTT CASTGENSPLHF
TRBJ2-7 TRBV7-9 - - TGTGCCAGCAGCCAATTTACTTTAGCTACCGAGCAGTACTTC CASSQFTLATEQYF
TRBJ2-2 TRBV11-2 - TRBD1 TGTGCCAGCAGCTTAGAGGGTGGGACAGCGAACACCGGGGAGCTGTTTTTT CASSLEGGTANTGELFF
TRBJ2-1 TRBV20-1 once - TGCAGTGCTAGTTTAGGCGGGCTTGAGCAGTTCTTC CSASLGGLEQFF
TRBJ1-2 TRBV5-1 - TRBD1 TGCGCCAGCAGCCTGGGACAGGGAGCTAGGAGAGATGGCTACACCTTC CASSLGQGARRDGYTF
TRBJ2-2 TRBV5-6 - - TGTGCCAGCAGCTTGGTCGTGGTCAGGGGTTCCCGAAACACCGGGGAGCTGTTTTTT CASSLVVVRGSRNTGELFF
TRBJ2-1 TRBV5-1 - TRBD1 TGCGCCAGCAGCATGGACAGGGCCGATGAGCAGTTCTTC CASSMDRADEQFF
TRBJ1-1 TRBV18 - TRBD1 TGTGCCAGCTCACCAAGGGACAGGGCTACTGAAGCTTTCTTT CASSPRDRATEAFF
TRBJ1-6 TRBV19 - TRBD1 TGTGCCAGTAGTACAGGGGGCAACTCCTATAATTCACCCCTCCACTTT CASSTGGNSYNSPLHF
TRBJ2-5 TRBV4-1 - TRBD1 TGCGCCAGCAGCCCGTACGCCGGGACAGGGGGCAGAAAGACCCAGTACTTC CASSPYAGTGGRKTQYF
TRBJ1-6 TRBV27 once - TGTGCCAGCAGTCCAAATTTACAGCGGACGGTGATTAATTCACCCCTCCACTTT CASSPNLQRTVINSPLHF
TRBJ2-5 TRBV5-1 once TRBD1 TGCGCCAGCAGCTTGGAAGTGACAGGGGGGGCGACCCAGTACTTC CASSLEVTGGATQYF
TRBJ2-2 TRBV7-2 few - TGTGCCAGCAGCTTAGGGGCAGGGGTGAACACCGGGGAGCTGTTTTTT CASSLGAGVNTGELFF
TRBJ1-2 TRBV27 - - TGTGCCAGCAGTCGGACTGAGCACTATGGCTACACCTTC CASSRTEHYGYTF
TRBJ2-1 TRBV19 - TRBD2 TGTGCCAGTAGTATAACTAGCGGGGTCTATGAGCAGTTCTTC CASSITSGVYEQFF
TRBJ1-2 TRBV19 - - TGTGCCAGTAGTATAATAGGGGGAATAGGCTATGGCTACACCTTC CASSIIGGIGYGYTF
TRBJ1-4 TRBV5-1 - - TGCGCCAGCAGCCCGGGCGCGGGGGGTAATGAAAAACTGTTTTTT CASSPGAGGNEKLFF
TRBJ2-1 TRBV21-1 - - TGTGCCAGCAAAGGGACAAAAAATGAGCAGTTCTTC CASKGTKNEQFF